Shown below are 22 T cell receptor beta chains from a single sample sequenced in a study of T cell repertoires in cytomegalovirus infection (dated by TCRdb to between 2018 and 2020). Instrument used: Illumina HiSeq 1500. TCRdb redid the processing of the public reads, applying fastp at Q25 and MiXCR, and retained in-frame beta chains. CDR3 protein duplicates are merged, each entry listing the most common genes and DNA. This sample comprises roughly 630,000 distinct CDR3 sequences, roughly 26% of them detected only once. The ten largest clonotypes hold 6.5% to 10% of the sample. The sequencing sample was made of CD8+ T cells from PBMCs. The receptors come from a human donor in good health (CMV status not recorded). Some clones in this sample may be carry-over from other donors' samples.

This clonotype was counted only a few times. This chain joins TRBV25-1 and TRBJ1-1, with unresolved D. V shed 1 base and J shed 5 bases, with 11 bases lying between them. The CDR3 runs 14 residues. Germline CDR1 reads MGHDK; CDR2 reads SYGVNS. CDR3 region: CASSELAGLTEAFF. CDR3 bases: TGTGCCAGCAGTGAATTGGCGGGGTTGACTGAAGCTTTCTTT.

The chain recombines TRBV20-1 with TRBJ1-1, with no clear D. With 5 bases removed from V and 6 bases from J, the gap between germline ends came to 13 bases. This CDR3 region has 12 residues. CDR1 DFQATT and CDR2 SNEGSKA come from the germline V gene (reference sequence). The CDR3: CSASSVFPEAFF. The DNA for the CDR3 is TGCAGTGCTTCCTCAGTGTTCCCTGAAGCTTTCTTT.

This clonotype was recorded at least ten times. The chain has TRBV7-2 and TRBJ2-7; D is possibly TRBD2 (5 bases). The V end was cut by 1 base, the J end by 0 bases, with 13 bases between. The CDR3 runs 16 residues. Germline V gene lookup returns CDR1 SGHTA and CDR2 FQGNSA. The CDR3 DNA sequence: TGTGCCAGCAGCTTAGAACGGGGTAGGAGCTCCTACGAGCAGTACGTC. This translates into CASSLERGRSSYEQYV.

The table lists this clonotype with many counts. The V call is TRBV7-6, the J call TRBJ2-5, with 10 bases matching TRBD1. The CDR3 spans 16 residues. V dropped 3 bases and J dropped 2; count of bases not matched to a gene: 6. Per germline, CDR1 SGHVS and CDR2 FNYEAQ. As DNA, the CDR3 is TGTGCCAGCAGCTTGGGACAGGGGTCGGTTCAAGAGACCCAGTACTTC. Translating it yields CASSLGQGSVQETQYF.

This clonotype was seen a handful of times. In DNA form, the CDR3 reads TGCGCCAGCAGCCCGTTGACTAGCCTCCAAGAGACCCAGTACTTC. It yields the protein CASSPLTSLQETQYF. The chain couples TRBV5-1 to TRBJ2-5; 7 bases fit TRBD2. The V segment lost 4 bases and the J segment 1 base; nucleotides outside the gene matches: 7. This CDR3 is built from 15 residues. Germline CDR1 is SGHRS and CDR2 is YFSETQ.

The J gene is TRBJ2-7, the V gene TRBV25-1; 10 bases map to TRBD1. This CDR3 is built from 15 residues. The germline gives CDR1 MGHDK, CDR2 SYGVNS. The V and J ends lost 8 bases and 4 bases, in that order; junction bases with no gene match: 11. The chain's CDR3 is CASSGGQGTLYEQYV. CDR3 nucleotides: TGTGCCAGCTCTGGGGGACAGGGGACGTTATACGAGCAGTACGTC.

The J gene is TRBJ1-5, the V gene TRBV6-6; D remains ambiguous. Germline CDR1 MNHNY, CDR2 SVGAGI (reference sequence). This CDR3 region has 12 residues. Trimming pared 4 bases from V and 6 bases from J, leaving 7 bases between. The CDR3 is CASSSPSQPQHF. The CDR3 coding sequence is TGTGCCAGCAGTTCCCCCTCTCAGCCCCAGCATTTT.

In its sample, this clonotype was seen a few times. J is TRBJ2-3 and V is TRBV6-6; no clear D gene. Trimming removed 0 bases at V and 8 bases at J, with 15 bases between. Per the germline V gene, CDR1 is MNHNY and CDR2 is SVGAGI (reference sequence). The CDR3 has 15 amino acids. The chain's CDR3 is CASSYSSSTGGTQYF. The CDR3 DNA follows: TGTGCCAGCAGTTACTCGTCTTCAACTGGCGGTACGCAGTATTTT.

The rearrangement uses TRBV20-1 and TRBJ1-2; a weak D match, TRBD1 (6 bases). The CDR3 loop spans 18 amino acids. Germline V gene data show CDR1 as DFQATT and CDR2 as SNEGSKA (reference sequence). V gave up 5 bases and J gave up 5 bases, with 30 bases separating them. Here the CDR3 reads CSAYRTRTEETGSYGYTF. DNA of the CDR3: TGCAGTGCTTATCGAACAAGGACAGAAGAAACTGGGTCTTATGGCTACACCTTC.

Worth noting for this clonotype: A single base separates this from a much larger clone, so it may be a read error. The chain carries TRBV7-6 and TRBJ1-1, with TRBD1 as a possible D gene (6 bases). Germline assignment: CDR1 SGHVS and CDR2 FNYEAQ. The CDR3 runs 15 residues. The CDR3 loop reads CVSSLALGAGTEAFF. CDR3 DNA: TGTGTCAGCAGCTTAGCGCTGGGGGCTGGCACTGAAGCTTTCTTT.

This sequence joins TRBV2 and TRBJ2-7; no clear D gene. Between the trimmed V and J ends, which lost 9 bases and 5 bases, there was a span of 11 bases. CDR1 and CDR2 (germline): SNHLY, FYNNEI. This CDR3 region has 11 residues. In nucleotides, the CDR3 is TGTGCCAGTCAGTATAGCAACGAGCAGTACGTC. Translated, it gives CASQYSNEQYV.

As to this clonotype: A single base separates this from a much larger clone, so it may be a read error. In DNA form, the CDR3 reads TGTGCCAGCAGCTTCCCCGAGACAGGGGTCTTCGAGCAGTACTTC. Amino acid sequence: CASSFPETGVFEQYF. The chain joins TRBV7-2 to TRBJ2-7, with 8 bases lining up with TRBD1. J was trimmed by 6 bases and V by 3 bases; bases with no gene match: 10. CDR3 length: 15 residues. Germline loops: CDR1 SGHTA, CDR2 FQGNSA.

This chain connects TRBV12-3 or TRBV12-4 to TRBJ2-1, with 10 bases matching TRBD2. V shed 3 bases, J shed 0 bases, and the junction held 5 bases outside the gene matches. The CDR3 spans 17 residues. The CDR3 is CASSFRSGGYSYNEQFF. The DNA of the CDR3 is TGTGCCAGCAGTTTTCGTAGCGGGGGGTACTCCTACAATGAGCAGTTCTTC.

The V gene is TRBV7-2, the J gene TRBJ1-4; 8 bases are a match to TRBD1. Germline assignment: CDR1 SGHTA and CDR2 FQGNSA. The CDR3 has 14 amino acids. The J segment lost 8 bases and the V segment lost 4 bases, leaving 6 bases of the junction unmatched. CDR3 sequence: CASSWTGYDEKLFF. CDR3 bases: TGTGCCAGCAGCTGGACAGGGTACGACGAAAAACTGTTTTTT.

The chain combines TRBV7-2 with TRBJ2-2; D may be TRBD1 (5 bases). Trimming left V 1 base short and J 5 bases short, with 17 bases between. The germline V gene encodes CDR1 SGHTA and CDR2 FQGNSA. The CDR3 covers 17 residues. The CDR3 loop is CASSLVSGWFETGELFF. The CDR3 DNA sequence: TGTGCCAGCAGCTTAGTCTCAGGGTGGTTTGAGACCGGGGAGCTGTTTTTT. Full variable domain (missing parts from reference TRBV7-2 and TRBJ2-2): GAGVSQSPSNKVTEKGKDVELRCDPISGHTALYWYRQSLGQGLEFLIYFQGNSAPDKSGLPSDRFSAERTGGSVSTLTIQRTQQEDSAVYLCASSLVSGWFETGELFFGEGSRLTVL.

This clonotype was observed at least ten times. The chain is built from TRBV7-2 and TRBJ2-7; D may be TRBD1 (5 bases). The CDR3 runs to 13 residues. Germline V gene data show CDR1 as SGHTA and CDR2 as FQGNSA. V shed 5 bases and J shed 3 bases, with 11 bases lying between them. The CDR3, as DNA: TGTGCCAGCAGCCCTCAGGGTGGCTACGAGCAGTACGTC. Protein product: CASSPQGGYEQYV.

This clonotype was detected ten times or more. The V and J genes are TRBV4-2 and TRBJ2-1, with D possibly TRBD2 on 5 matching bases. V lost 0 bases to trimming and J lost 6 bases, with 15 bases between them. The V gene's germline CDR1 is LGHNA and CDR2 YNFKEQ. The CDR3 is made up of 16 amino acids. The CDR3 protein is CASSQEYSGSGNEQFF. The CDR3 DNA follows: TGTGCCAGCAGCCAAGAGTACAGCGGAAGCGGCAATGAGCAGTTCTTC.

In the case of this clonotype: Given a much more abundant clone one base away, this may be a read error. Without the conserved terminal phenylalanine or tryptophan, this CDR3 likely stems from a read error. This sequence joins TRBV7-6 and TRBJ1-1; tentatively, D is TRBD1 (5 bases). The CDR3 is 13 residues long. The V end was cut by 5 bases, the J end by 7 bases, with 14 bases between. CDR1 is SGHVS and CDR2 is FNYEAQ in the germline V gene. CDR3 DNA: TGTGCCAGCAGCCTCAACGGGGCGCATGAAGCTTTCTTA. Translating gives CASSLNGAHEAFL.

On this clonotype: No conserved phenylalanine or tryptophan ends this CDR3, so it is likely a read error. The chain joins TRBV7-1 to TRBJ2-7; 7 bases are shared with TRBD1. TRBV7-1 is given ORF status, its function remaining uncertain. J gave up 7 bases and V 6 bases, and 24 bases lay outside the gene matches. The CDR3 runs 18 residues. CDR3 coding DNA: TGTGCCAGCAGTAGCACCGGGACAGACGTAGTACCTCCTAGGGAGCAGTACTTA. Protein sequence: CASSSTGTDVVPPREQYL.

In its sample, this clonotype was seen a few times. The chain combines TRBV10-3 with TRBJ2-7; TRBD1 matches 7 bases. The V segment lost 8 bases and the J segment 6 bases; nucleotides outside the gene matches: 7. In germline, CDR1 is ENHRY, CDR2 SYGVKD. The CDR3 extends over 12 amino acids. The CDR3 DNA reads TGTGCCATCGGAGACAGGGCGGCCGAGCAGTACGTC. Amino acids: CAIGDRAAEQYV.

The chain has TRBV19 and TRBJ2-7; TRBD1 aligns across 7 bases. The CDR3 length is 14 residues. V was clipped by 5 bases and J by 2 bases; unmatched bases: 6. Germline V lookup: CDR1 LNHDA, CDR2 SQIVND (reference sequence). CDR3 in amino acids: CASSSGTVTYEQYF. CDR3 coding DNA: TGTGCCAGTAGTTCCGGGACAGTTACCTACGAGCAGTACTTC.

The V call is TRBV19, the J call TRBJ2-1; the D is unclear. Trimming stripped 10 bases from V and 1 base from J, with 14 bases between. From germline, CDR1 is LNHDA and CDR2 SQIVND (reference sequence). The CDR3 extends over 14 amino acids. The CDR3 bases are TGTGCCACGCAGACAACGCCTTCCTACAATGAGCAGTTCTTC. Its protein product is CATQTTPSYNEQFF.